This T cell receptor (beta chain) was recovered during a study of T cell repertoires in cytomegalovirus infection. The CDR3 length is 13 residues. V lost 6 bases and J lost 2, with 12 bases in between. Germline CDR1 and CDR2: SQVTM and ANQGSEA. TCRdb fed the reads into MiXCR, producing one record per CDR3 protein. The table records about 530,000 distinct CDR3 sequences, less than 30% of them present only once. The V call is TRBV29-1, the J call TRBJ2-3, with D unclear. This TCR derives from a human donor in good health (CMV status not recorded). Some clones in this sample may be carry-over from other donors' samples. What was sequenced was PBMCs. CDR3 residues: CSVARALTDTQYF. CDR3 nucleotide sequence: TGCAGCGTCGCCCGGGCACTCACAGATACGCAGTATTTT.